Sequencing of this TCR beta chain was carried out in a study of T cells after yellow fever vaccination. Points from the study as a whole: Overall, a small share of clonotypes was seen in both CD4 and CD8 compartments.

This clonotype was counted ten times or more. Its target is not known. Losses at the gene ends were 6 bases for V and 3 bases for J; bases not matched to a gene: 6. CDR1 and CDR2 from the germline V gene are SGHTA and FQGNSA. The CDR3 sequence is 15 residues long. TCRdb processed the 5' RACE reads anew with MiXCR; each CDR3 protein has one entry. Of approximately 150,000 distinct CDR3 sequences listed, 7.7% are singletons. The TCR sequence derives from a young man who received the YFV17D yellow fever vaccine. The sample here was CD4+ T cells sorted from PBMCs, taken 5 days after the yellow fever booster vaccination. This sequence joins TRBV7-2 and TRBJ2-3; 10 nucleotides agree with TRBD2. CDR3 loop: CASSLSGRVTDTQYF. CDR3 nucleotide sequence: TGTGCCAGCAGTCTGAGCGGGAGGGTAACAGATACGCAGTATTTT.